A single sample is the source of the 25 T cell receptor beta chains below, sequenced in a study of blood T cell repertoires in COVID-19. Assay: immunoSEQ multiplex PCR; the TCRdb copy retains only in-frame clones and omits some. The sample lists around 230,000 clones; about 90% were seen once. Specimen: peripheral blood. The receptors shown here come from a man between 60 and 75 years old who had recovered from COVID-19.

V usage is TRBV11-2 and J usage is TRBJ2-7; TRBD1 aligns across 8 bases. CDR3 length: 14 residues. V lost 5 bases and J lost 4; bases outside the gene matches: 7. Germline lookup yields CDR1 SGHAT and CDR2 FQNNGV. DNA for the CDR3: TGTGCCAGCAGCCCCTGGACAGGGATTTACGAGCAGTACTTC. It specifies CASSPWTGIYEQYF.

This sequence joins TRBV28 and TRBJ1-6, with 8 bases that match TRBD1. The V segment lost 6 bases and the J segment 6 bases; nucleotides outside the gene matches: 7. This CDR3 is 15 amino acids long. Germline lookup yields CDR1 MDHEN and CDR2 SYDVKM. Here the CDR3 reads CASRGMDRANSPLHF. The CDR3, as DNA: TGTGCCAGCAGGGGGATGGACAGGGCTAATTCACCCCTCCACTTT. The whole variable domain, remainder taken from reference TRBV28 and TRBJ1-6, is DVKVTQSSRYLVKRTGEKVFLECVQDMDHENMFWYRQDPGLGLRLIYFSYDVKMKEKGDIPEGYSVSREKKERFSLILESASTNQTSMYLCASRGMDRANSPLHFGNGTRLTVT.

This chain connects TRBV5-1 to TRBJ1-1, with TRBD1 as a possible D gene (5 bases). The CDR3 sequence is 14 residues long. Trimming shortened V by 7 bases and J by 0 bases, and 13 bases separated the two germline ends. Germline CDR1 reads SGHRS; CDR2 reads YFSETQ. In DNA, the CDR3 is TGCGCCAGCTCCAGGGTGTCGATGAACACTGAAGCTTTCTTT. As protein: CASSRVSMNTEAFF.

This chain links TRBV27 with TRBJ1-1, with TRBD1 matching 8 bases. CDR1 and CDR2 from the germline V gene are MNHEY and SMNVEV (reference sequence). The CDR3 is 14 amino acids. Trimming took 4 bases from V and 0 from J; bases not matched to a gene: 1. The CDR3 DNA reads TGTGCCAGCAGTTGGACAGGGATGAACACTGAAGCTTTCTTT. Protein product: CASSWTGMNTEAFF.

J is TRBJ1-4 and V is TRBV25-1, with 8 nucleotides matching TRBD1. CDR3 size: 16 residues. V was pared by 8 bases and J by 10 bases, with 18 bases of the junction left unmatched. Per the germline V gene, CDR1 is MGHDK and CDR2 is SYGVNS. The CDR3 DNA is TGTGCCAGCGGGGCAGGGGGCGCTGGTACGATAGTAAAACTGTTTTTT. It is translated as CASGAGGAGTIVKLFF.

Here the CDR3 DNA reads TGTGCCAGCAGTCCCCGGACAGGGCTTGAAGCTTTCTTT. Translating gives CASSPRTGLEAFF. V usage is TRBV27 and J usage is TRBJ1-1; 8 positions match TRBD1. The ends lost 5 bases at V and 7 bases at J; junction bases unmatched: 6. The germline gives CDR1 MNHEY, CDR2 SMNVEV (reference sequence). The CDR3 consists of 13 residues.

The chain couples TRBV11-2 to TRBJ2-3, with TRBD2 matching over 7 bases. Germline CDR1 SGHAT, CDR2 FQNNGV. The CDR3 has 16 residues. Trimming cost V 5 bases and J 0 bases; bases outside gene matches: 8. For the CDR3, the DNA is TGTGCCAGCAGCGCGTCCGGGACTACTAGCACAGATACGCAGTATTTT. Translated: CASSASGTTSTDTQYF. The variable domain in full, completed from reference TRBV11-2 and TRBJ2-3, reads EAGVAQSPRYKIIEKRQSVAFWCNPISGHATLYWYQQILGQGPKLLIQFQNNGVVDDSQLPKDRFSAERLKGVDSTLKIQPAKLEDSAVYLCASSASGTTSTDTQYFGPGTRLTVL.

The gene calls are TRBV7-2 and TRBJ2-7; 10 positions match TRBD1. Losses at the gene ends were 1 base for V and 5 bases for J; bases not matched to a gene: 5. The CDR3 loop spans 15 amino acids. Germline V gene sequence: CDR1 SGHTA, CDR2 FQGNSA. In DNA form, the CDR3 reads TGTGCCAGCAGCTTAGTGGGACAGGGGATAGACGAGCAGTACTTC. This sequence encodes CASSLVGQGIDEQYF.

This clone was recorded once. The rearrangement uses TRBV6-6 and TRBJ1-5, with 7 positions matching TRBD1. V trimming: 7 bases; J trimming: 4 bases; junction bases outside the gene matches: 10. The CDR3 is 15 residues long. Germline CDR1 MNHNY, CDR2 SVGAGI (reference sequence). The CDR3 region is CASKQADRLNQPQHF. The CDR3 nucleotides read TGTGCCAGCAAACAAGCGGACAGGTTGAATCAGCCCCAGCATTTT.

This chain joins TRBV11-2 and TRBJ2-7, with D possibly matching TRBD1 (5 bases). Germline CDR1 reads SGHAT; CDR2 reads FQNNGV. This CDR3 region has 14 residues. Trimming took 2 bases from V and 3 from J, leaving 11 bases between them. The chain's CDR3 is CASSLQGGSYEQYF. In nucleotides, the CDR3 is TGTGCCAGCAGCTTACAGGGTGGAAGCTACGAGCAGTACTTC.

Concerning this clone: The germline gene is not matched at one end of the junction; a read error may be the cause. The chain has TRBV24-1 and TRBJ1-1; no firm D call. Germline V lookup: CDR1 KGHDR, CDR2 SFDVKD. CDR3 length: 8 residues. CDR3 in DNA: TGTGCCACGAGTGAAGCTTTCTTT. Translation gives CATSEAFF.

As DNA, the CDR3 is TGCGCCAGCAGCTTGGGCGGGGGGCAATACGAGCAGTACTTC. It codes for CASSLGGGQYEQYF. The V gene is TRBV5-1, the J gene TRBJ2-7, with 8 bases lining up with TRBD2. The V segment lost 0 bases and the J segment 4 bases; nucleotides outside the gene matches: 3. CDR1 is SGHRS and CDR2 is YFSETQ in the germline V gene. The CDR3 contains 14 residues. Full variable domain (missing parts from reference TRBV5-1 and TRBJ2-7): KAGVTQTPRYLIKTRGQQVTLSCSPISGHRSVSWYQQTPGQGLQFLFEYFSETQRNKGNFPGRFSGRQFSNSRSEMNVSTLELGDSALYLCASSLGGGQYEQYFGPGTRLTVT.

For the CDR3, the DNA is TGTGCCAGCAGTTACTCAGACAAGTCCTACGAGCAGTACTTC. Translation: CASSYSDKSYEQYF. J is TRBJ2-7 and V is TRBV6-2 or TRBV6-3; D gene unclear. The germline CDR1 and CDR2 sequences are MNHEY and SVGEGT. V was trimmed by 0 bases and J by 1 base, leaving 7 bases between them. The length of the CDR3 is 14 residues.

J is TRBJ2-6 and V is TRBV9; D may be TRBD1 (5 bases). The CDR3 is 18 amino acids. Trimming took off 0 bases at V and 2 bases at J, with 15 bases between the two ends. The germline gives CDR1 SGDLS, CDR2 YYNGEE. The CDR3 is CASSVEAQASAGANVLTF. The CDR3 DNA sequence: TGTGCCAGCAGCGTAGAGGCACAGGCCTCCGCTGGGGCCAACGTCCTGACTTTC. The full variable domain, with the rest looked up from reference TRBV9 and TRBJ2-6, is DSGVTQTPKHLITATGQRVTLRCSPRSGDLSVYWYQQSLDQGLQFLIQYYNGEERAKGNILERFSAQQFPDLHSELNLSSLELGDSALYFCASSVEAQASAGANVLTFGAGSRLTVL.

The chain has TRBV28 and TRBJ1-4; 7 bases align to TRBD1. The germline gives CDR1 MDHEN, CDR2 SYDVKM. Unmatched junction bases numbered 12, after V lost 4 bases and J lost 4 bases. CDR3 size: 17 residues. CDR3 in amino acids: CASSYTGPGQRNEKLFF. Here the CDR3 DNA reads TGTGCCAGCAGTTACACAGGGCCGGGACAGCGTAATGAAAAACTGTTTTTT.

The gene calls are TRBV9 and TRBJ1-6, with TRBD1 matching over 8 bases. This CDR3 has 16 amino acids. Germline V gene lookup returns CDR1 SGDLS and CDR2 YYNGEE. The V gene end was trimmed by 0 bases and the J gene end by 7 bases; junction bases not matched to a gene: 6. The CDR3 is CASSVAQGAWNSPLHF. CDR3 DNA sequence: TGTGCCAGCAGCGTAGCGCAGGGGGCTTGGAATTCACCCCTCCACTTT. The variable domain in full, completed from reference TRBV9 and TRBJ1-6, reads DSGVTQTPKHLITATGQRVTLRCSPRSGDLSVYWYQQSLDQGLQFLIQYYNGEERAKGNILERFSAQQFPDLHSELNLSSLELGDSALYFCASSVAQGAWNSPLHFGNGTRLTVT.

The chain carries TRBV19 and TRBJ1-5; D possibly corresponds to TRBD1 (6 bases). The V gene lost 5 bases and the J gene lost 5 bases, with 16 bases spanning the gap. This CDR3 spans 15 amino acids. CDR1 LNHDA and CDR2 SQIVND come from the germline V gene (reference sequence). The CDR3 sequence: CASSEAGGPYQPQHF. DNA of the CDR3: TGTGCCAGTAGTGAAGCGGGGGGGCCCTATCAGCCCCAGCATTTT.

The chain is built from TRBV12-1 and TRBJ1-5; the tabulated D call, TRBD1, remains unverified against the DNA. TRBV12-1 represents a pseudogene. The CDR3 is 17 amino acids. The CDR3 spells CASSFVRHRDSNQPQHF. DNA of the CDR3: TGTGCCAGCAGCTTTGTTCGGCACAGGGATAGCAATCAGCCCCAGCATTTT.

The CDR3: CASSQDLASYNSPLHF. The CDR3 DNA is TGTGCCAGCAGCCAAGATCTTGCCAGTTATAATTCACCCCTCCACTTT. V and J are TRBV4-2 and TRBJ1-6; D is uncertain. V lost 0 bases to trimming and J lost 4 bases, with 10 bases between them. This CDR3 comprises 16 residues. Germline lookup yields CDR1 LGHNA and CDR2 YNFKEQ.

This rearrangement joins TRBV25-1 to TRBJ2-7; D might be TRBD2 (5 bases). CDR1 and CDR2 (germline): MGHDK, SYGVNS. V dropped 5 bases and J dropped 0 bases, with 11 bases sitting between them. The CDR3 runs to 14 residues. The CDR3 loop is CASSQAELSYEQYF. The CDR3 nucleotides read TGTGCCAGCAGTCAAGCGGAACTCTCCTACGAGCAGTACTTC.

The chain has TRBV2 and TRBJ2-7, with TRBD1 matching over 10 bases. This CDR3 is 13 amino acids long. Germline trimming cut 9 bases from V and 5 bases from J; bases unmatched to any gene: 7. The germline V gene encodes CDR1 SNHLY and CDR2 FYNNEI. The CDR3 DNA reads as TGTGCCAGACGTGGGACAGGGGTAAACGAGCAGTACTTC. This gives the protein CARRGTGVNEQYF.

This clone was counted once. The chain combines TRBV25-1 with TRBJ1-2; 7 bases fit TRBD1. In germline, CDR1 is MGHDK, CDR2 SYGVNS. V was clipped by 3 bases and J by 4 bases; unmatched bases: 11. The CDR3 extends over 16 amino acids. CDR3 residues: CASSELYVGGSYGYTF. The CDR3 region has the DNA TGTGCCAGCAGTGAGTTATATGTAGGGGGCTCCTATGGCTACACCTTC.

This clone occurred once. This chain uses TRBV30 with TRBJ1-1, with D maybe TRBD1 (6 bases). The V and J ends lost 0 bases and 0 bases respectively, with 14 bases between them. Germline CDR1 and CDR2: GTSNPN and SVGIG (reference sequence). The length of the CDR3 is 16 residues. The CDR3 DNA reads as TGTGCCTGGAGTGTAAGGCCGGACAGCCTGAACACTGAAGCTTTCTTT. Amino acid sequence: CAWSVRPDSLNTEAFF.

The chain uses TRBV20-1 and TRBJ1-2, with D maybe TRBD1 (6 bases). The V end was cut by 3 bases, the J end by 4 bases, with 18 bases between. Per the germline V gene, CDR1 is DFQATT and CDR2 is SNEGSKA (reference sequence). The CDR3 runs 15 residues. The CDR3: CSASPRSGGAYGYTF. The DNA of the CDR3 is TGCAGTGCTAGTCCCCGATCGGGGGGCGCCTATGGCTACACCTTC.

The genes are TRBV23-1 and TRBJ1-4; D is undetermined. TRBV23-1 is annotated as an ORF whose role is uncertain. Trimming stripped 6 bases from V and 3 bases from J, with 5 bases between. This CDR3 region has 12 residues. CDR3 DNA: TGCGCCAGCAGCGGGGCTAATGAAAAACTGTTTTTT. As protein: CASSGANEKLFF.